The clone carrying this T cell receptor beta chain was seen a single time. This record belongs to a study of B cell selection in AIRE deficiency. Regulatory T cells were sorted as CD4+CD25hiCD127low/negative. The ends lost 0 bases at V and 3 bases at J; junction bases unmatched: 1. Per the germline V gene, CDR1 is SGHDT and CDR2 is YYEEEE. The CDR3 covers 14 residues. Profiled with immunoSEQ multiplex PCR; TCRdb holds only in-frame clones, not every one. The data contain about 26,000 clones, roughly 90% of them singletons. The chain combines TRBV5-6 with TRBJ1-1, with 8 bases fitting TRBD1. Input material: CD4+CD25+ Tregs sorted from PBMCs. The clonotype was recovered from a human donor in good health. CDR3 sequence reads: CASSLGQGYTEAFF. The DNA of the CDR3 is TGTGCCAGCAGCTTGGGACAGGGGTACACTGAAGCTTTCTTT.